Listed below are T cell receptor beta chains from one sample, sequenced in a study of blood T cells in healthy people across ages. TCRdb re-derived calls from the 5' RACE reads in MiXCR, one entry per CDR3 protein. The repertoire consists of 1.5 million or so distinct CDR3 sequences, with approximately 39% occurring once and the leading ten covering 4%. The sequenced sample consisted of blood. These TCRs come from a woman between 18 and 29 years old in good health. Both conserved end residues are part of each CDR3. Each record gives: D gene, J gene, CDR3 length, V gene, clone size, CDR3 protein, CDR3 DNA. A D gene is named only where the DNA matches it firmly. Clone size is stated in some rows and not others, as once, few, many or a class when expanded.

d_call: TRBD2
j_call: TRBJ2-4
cdr3_length: 16
v_call: TRBV12-3/TRBV12-4
clone_size: .
cdr3_aa: CASRQGLAGPKNIQYF
cdr3_nt: TGTGCCAGCAGACAGGGACTAGCGGGGCCCAAAAACATTCAGTACTTC

d_call: TRBD2
j_call: TRBJ2-1
cdr3_length: 15
v_call: TRBV14
clone_size: few
cdr3_aa: CASSQQAGGSNEQFF
cdr3_nt: TGTGCCAGCAGCCAACAAGCGGGAGGGTCAAATGAGCAGTTCTTC

d_call: .
j_call: TRBJ2-5
cdr3_length: 15
v_call: TRBV29-1
clone_size: .
cdr3_aa: CGVDVRGLSQETQYF
cdr3_nt: TGCGGCGTTGACGTGAGGGGGTTAAGCCAAGAGACCCAGTACTTC

d_call: TRBD1
j_call: TRBJ2-1
cdr3_length: 15
v_call: TRBV19
clone_size: few
cdr3_aa: CASSKVTGSYNEQFF
cdr3_nt: TGTGCCAGTAGTAAAGTGACAGGGTCCTACAATGAGCAGTTCTTC

d_call: .
j_call: TRBJ2-3
cdr3_length: 16
v_call: TRBV6-5
clone_size: .
cdr3_aa: CASSYSGRGRTDTQYF
cdr3_nt: TGTGCCAGCAGTTACTCGGGGCGGGGGCGCACAGATACGCAGTATTTT

d_call: TRBD2
j_call: TRBJ2-1
cdr3_length: 13
v_call: TRBV9
clone_size: .
cdr3_aa: CASATSGFNEQFF
cdr3_nt: TGTGCCAGTGCCACTAGCGGCTTCAATGAGCAGTTCTTC

d_call: TRBD2
j_call: TRBJ2-7
cdr3_length: 14
v_call: TRBV7-2
clone_size: many
cdr3_aa: CASSPGTSFGWQYF
cdr3_nt: TGTGCCAGCAGCCCCGGGACTAGCTTTGGGTGGCAGTACTTC

d_call: TRBD2
j_call: TRBJ2-1
cdr3_length: 17
v_call: TRBV11-1
clone_size: .
cdr3_aa: CASSSASGRAGYNEQFF
cdr3_nt: TGTGCCAGCAGCTCCGCTAGCGGGAGGGCCGGGTACAATGAGCAGTTCTTC

d_call: .
j_call: TRBJ1-4
cdr3_length: 13
v_call: TRBV20-1
clone_size: few
cdr3_aa: CSAWTPDGEKLFF
cdr3_nt: TGCAGTGCTTGGACACCCGATGGGGAAAAACTGTTTTTT

d_call: .
j_call: TRBJ1-2
cdr3_length: 12
v_call: TRBV29-1
clone_size: .
cdr3_aa: CSVDRGNYGYTF
cdr3_nt: TGCAGCGTTGACAGGGGTAACTATGGCTACACCTTC

d_call: .
j_call: TRBJ2-7
cdr3_length: 16
v_call: TRBV10-3
clone_size: .
cdr3_aa: CAISGVGGIQPYEQYF
cdr3_nt: TGTGCCATCAGTGGGGTAGGAGGCATACAACCCTACGAGCAGTACTTC

d_call: TRBD1
j_call: TRBJ1-2
cdr3_length: 13
v_call: TRBV15
clone_size: .
cdr3_aa: CATLDRVTSGYTF
cdr3_nt: TGTGCCACGTTGGACAGGGTTACTTCTGGCTACACCTTC

d_call: .
j_call: TRBJ2-5
cdr3_length: 15
v_call: TRBV13
clone_size: .
cdr3_aa: CASSLAGDSRETQYF
cdr3_nt: TGTGCCAGCAGCTTAGCGGGGGACTCTCGGGAGACCCAGTACTTC

d_call: .
j_call: TRBJ2-1
cdr3_length: 14
v_call: TRBV4-1
clone_size: .
cdr3_aa: CASSQNIDYNEQFF
cdr3_nt: TGCGCCAGCAGCCAGAATATAGATTACAATGAGCAGTTCTTC

d_call: .
j_call: TRBJ1-1
cdr3_length: 12
v_call: TRBV6-6
clone_size: few
cdr3_aa: CASSYNQVEAFF
cdr3_nt: TGTGCCAGCAGTTATAATCAGGTTGAAGCTTTCTTT

d_call: TRBD1
j_call: TRBJ1-1
cdr3_length: 16
v_call: TRBV10-3
clone_size: .
cdr3_aa: CAISPDLTGRNTEAFF
cdr3_nt: TGTGCCATCAGTCCAGACCTGACAGGGAGGAACACTGAAGCTTTCTTT

d_call: .
j_call: TRBJ2-3
cdr3_length: 15
v_call: TRBV4-1
clone_size: .
cdr3_aa: CASSQESGWADTQYF
cdr3_nt: TGCGCCAGCAGCCAAGAAAGTGGGTGGGCAGATACGCAGTATTTT

d_call: TRBD2
j_call: TRBJ2-7
cdr3_length: 15
v_call: TRBV24-1
clone_size: .
cdr3_aa: CATSDGGTSDYEQYF
cdr3_nt: TGTGCCACCAGTGATGGTGGGACTAGCGACTACGAGCAGTACTTC

d_call: .
j_call: TRBJ1-2
cdr3_length: 16
v_call: TRBV9
clone_size: .
cdr3_aa: CASSVAFGLQLGGYTF
cdr3_nt: TGTGCCAGCAGCGTAGCGTTTGGCCTACAATTAGGTGGCTACACCTTC

d_call: .
j_call: TRBJ1-2
cdr3_length: 14
v_call: TRBV12-3/TRBV12-4
clone_size: .
cdr3_aa: CASSSTRTANGYTF
cdr3_nt: TGTGCCAGCAGTTCCACTCGGACAGCAAATGGCTACACCTTC

d_call: .
j_call: TRBJ2-1
cdr3_length: 13
v_call: TRBV7-2
clone_size: .
cdr3_aa: CASGSRSYNEQFF
cdr3_nt: TGTGCCAGCGGGAGTCGCTCCTACAATGAGCAGTTCTTC

d_call: .
j_call: TRBJ2-5
cdr3_length: 15
v_call: TRBV10-2
clone_size: .
cdr3_aa: CASSESHWPQETQYF
cdr3_nt: TGCGCCAGCAGTGAGTCCCACTGGCCGCAAGAGACCCAGTACTTC

d_call: .
j_call: TRBJ2-5
cdr3_length: 14
v_call: TRBV7-9
clone_size: few
cdr3_aa: CASSLGVGGRTQYF
cdr3_nt: TGTGCCAGCAGCCTGGGGGTTGGTGGAAGGACCCAGTACTTC

d_call: .
j_call: TRBJ1-4
cdr3_length: 15
v_call: TRBV6-6
clone_size: few
cdr3_aa: CASSYSKTGPEKLFF
cdr3_nt: TGTGCCAGCAGTTACTCGAAAACAGGGCCTGAAAAACTGTTTTTT

d_call: TRBD1
j_call: TRBJ2-1
cdr3_length: 18
v_call: TRBV5-1
clone_size: .
cdr3_aa: CASRLSPQGAQLYNEQFF
cdr3_nt: TGCGCCAGCAGGCTGTCACCCCAGGGGGCGCAACTATACAATGAGCAGTTCTTC

d_call: .
j_call: TRBJ1-2
cdr3_length: 13
v_call: TRBV7-2
clone_size: few
cdr3_aa: CASSRDGVYGYTF
cdr3_nt: TGTGCCAGCTCCCGGGACGGAGTCTATGGCTACACCTTC

d_call: .
j_call: TRBJ1-2
cdr3_length: 13
v_call: TRBV25-1
clone_size: .
cdr3_aa: CASSGPHIGGYTF
cdr3_nt: TGTGCCAGCAGCGGACCACACATTGGAGGCTACACCTTC

d_call: .
j_call: TRBJ2-5
cdr3_length: 14
v_call: TRBV9
clone_size: few
cdr3_aa: CASSVNQYQETQYF
cdr3_nt: TGTGCCAGCAGCGTAAACCAATACCAAGAGACCCAGTACTTC

d_call: TRBD2
j_call: TRBJ2-1
cdr3_length: 16
v_call: TRBV27
clone_size: .
cdr3_aa: CASSWRLAGGLNEQFF
cdr3_nt: TGTGCCAGCAGTTGGCGACTAGCGGGGGGTTTAAATGAGCAGTTCTTC

d_call: .
j_call: TRBJ2-2
cdr3_length: 14
v_call: TRBV24-1
clone_size: .
cdr3_aa: CATSDDSYTGELFF
cdr3_nt: TGTGCCACCAGTGATGACAGTTACACCGGGGAGCTGTTTTTT

d_call: .
j_call: TRBJ2-1
cdr3_length: 15
v_call: TRBV27
clone_size: few
cdr3_aa: CASRPAQSSYNEQFF
cdr3_nt: TGTGCCAGCCGGCCCGCGCAGAGCTCCTACAATGAGCAGTTCTTC

d_call: .
j_call: TRBJ2-1
cdr3_length: 14
v_call: TRBV5-1
clone_size: few
cdr3_aa: CASSLPGPLNEQFF
cdr3_nt: TGCGCCAGCAGCTTGCCAGGGCCTCTCAATGAGCAGTTCTTC

d_call: .
j_call: TRBJ1-2
cdr3_length: 9
v_call: TRBV29-1
clone_size: .
cdr3_aa: CSVFRGYTF
cdr3_nt: TGCAGCGTTTTTCGTGGCTACACCTTC

d_call: TRBD2
j_call: TRBJ2-1
cdr3_length: 17
v_call: TRBV28
clone_size: .
cdr3_aa: CASSFELAGGSHNEQFF
cdr3_nt: TGTGCCAGCAGTTTTGAACTAGCGGGAGGCTCCCACAATGAGCAGTTCTTC

d_call: TRBD1
j_call: TRBJ2-1
cdr3_length: 17
v_call: TRBV3-1
clone_size: few
cdr3_aa: CASSQLGGTGGLYEQFF
cdr3_nt: TGTGCCAGCAGCCAATTAGGCGGGACAGGGGGCCTCTATGAGCAGTTCTTC